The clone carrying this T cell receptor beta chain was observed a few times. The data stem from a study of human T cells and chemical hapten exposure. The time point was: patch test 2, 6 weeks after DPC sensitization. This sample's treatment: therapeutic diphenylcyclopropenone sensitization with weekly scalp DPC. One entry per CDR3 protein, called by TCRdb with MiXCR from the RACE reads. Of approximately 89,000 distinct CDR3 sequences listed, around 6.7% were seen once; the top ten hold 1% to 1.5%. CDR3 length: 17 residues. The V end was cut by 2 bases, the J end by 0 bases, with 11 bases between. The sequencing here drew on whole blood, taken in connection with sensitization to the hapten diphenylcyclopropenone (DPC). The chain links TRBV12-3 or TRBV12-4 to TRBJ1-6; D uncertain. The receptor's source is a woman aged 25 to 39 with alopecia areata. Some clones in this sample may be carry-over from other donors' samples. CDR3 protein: CASSLNPLSSYNSPLHF. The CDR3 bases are TGTGCCAGCAGTTTAAATCCCCTGAGCTCCTATAATTCACCCCTCCACTTT.